These T cell receptor beta chains were read from a single sample in a study of CD8 T cells in ankylosing spondylitis. TCRdb fed the 5' RACE reads into MiXCR, producing one record per CDR3 protein. This sample has a few hundred thousand distinct CDR3 sequences; about 10% occur once, and the top ten carry 5.5% to 8%. What was sequenced was blood, either unsorted or a sorted T cell fraction (not recorded which). The receptors come from a male donor with ankylosing spondylitis or in good health (not recorded which). Each CDR3 is given with its conserved first and last residue. The D gene is left open where the match is weak. Expanded clones get a size class; other rows say once, few or many, or leave the size out.

size: few
D: TRBD1
J: TRBJ2-5
V: TRBV19
CDR3: CATTDSTGLETQYF
DNA: TGTGCCACCACGGACTCGACAGGGTTGGAGACCCAGTACTTC

size: NA
D: NA
J: TRBJ2-5
V: TRBV5-1
CDR3: CASSVSWGRGETQYF
DNA: TGCGCCAGCAGCGTCTCGTGGGGCCGGGGAGAGACCCAGTACTTC

size: few
D: TRBD2
J: TRBJ2-1
V: TRBV2
CDR3: CASSAGTSVEVEQFF
DNA: TGTGCCAGCAGTGCCGGGACTAGCGTCGAGGTTGAGCAGTTCTTC

size: NA
D: NA
J: TRBJ1-5
V: TRBV18
CDR3: CASSPGSSRPQHF
DNA: TGTGCCAGCTCACCCGGGTCGTCTCGGCCCCAGCATTTT

size: few
D: NA
J: TRBJ2-1
V: TRBV20-1
CDR3: CSARDIGDWRGNEQFF
DNA: TGCAGTGCTAGAGATATTGGGGACTGGAGGGGGAATGAGCAGTTCTTC

size: many
D: NA
J: TRBJ2-3
V: TRBV12-3/TRBV12-4
CDR3: CASSPDIAADTQYF
DNA: TGTGCCAGCAGCCCCGACATTGCCGCAGATACGCAGTATTTT

size: many
D: NA
J: TRBJ1-2
V: TRBV4-1
CDR3: CASSQDPDRNYGYTF
DNA: TGCGCCAGCAGCCAAGATCCAGATAGGAACTATGGCTACACCTTC

size: many
D: TRBD2
J: TRBJ2-7
V: TRBV20-1
CDR3: CSVERDSYEQYF
DNA: TGCAGTGTGGAGCGGGACTCCTACGAGCAGTACTTC

size: NA
D: NA
J: TRBJ2-3
V: TRBV7-8
CDR3: CASSPSTGSGTDTQYF
DNA: TGTGCCAGCAGCCCTAGCACCGGGTCTGGCACAGATACGCAGTATTTT

size: NA
D: NA
J: TRBJ2-1
V: TRBV3-1
CDR3: CASSSPRVAGYNEQFF
DNA: TGTGCCAGCAGCTCCCCCAGGGTTGCGGGGTACAATGAGCAGTTCTTC

size: many
D: TRBD2
J: TRBJ2-3
V: TRBV7-8
CDR3: CASSFISGRSPDTQYF
DNA: TGTGCCAGCAGCTTTATCAGCGGGAGGTCCCCAGATACGCAGTATTTT

size: NA
D: TRBD2
J: TRBJ2-1
V: TRBV12-3/TRBV12-4
CDR3: CASSFGSGGFNEQFF
DNA: TGTGCCAGCAGTTTCGGTAGCGGGGGGTTCAATGAGCAGTTCTTC